Listed below are T cell receptor beta chains from one sample, sequenced in a study of T cell responses to AZD1222 COVID-19 vaccine. Some clones are missing from TCRdb's copy, which holds only in-frame ones; the method was immunoSEQ multiplex PCR. The repertoire holds tens of thousands of clones, with around 87% as singletons. The input for sequencing was peripheral blood, taken on day 0 of AZD1222 vaccination. The receptor source for this set is an adult in good health. Each CDR3 is given with its conserved first and last residue. The order of the fields is J gene, V gene, D gene, clone size, CDR3 DNA, CDR3 protein. D genes are given only for firm matches. Size is stated for part of the rows, as once, few or many counts, or as a class when the clone is expanded.

J gene: TRBJ2-2; V gene: TRBV7-8; D gene: TRBD2; clone size: few; CDR3 DNA: TGTGCCAGCAGCTCCCCCCGCGGTACTAGCGGACCTAACACCGGGGAGCTGTTTTTT; CDR3 protein: CASSSPRGTSGPNTGELFF
J gene: TRBJ1-1; V gene: TRBV6-5; D gene: .; clone size: .; CDR3 DNA: TGTGCCAGCAGCCCAGGGTCTGAGGAAGCTTTCTTT; CDR3 protein: CASSPGSEEAFF
J gene: TRBJ1-4; V gene: TRBV19; D gene: .; clone size: .; CDR3 DNA: TGTGCCAGTAATACGCACAATGAAAAACTGTTTTTT; CDR3 protein: CASNTHNEKLFF
J gene: TRBJ2-3; V gene: TRBV7-7; D gene: .; clone size: .; CDR3 DNA: TGTGCCAGCAGCTCAGGGGCGGCAGATACGCAGTATTTT; CDR3 protein: CASSSGAADTQYF
J gene: TRBJ1-1; V gene: TRBV28; D gene: TRBD1; clone size: once; CDR3 DNA: TGTGCCAGCAGTTCCCCTGGACAGGCAACTTGGACTGAAGCTTTCTTT; CDR3 protein: CASSSPGQATWTEAFF
J gene: TRBJ2-7; V gene: TRBV5-6; D gene: .; clone size: once; CDR3 DNA: TGTGCCAGCAGCTTGAGGCAGAAGGAGCAGTACTTC; CDR3 protein: CASSLRQKEQYF
J gene: TRBJ2-5; V gene: TRBV6-5; D gene: .; clone size: .; CDR3 DNA: TGTGCCAGCAGTTACTCGACGGGCGGCCAAGAGACCCAGTACTTC; CDR3 protein: CASSYSTGGQETQYF
J gene: TRBJ1-3; V gene: TRBV7-9; D gene: TRBD1; clone size: .; CDR3 DNA: TGTGCCAGCAGCACTAGAAGGGGACAGGCCCTCTCTGGAAACACCATATATTTT; CDR3 protein: CASSTRRGQALSGNTIYF
J gene: TRBJ1-1; V gene: TRBV5-5; D gene: .; clone size: .; CDR3 DNA: TGTGCCAGTCGAACGGACAGAAACACTGAAGCTTTCTTT; CDR3 protein: CASRTDRNTEAFF
J gene: TRBJ2-6; V gene: TRBV18; D gene: TRBD1; clone size: .; CDR3 DNA: TGTGCCAGCTCACCAGTGACAGGGCTCCGTTCAGGGGCCAACGTCCTGACTTTC; CDR3 protein: CASSPVTGLRSGANVLTF
J gene: TRBJ2-7; V gene: TRBV5-1; D gene: TRBD2; clone size: .; CDR3 DNA: TGCGCCAGCAGCTTACCTCGTGCGGGAGGTGTCTACGAGCAGTACTTC; CDR3 protein: CASSLPRAGGVYEQYF
J gene: TRBJ2-1; V gene: TRBV5-5; D gene: .; clone size: .; CDR3 DNA: TGTGCCAGCAGCTTGTGGGGTGAGCAGTTCTTC; CDR3 protein: CASSLWGEQFF
J gene: TRBJ2-5; V gene: TRBV6-2/TRBV6-3; D gene: .; clone size: once; CDR3 DNA: TGTGCCAGCAGTCCCAGAAGGCACCAAGAGACCCAGTACTTC; CDR3 protein: CASSPRRHQETQYF
J gene: TRBJ1-1; V gene: TRBV4-1; D gene: .; clone size: .; CDR3 DNA: TGCGCCAGCAGCGGAAGGACGCGACAGAACACTGAAGCTTTCTTT; CDR3 protein: CASSGRTRQNTEAFF
J gene: TRBJ1-5; V gene: TRBV6-5; D gene: .; clone size: .; CDR3 DNA: TGTGCCAGCAAAAGGGAAGCGCATCAGCCCCAGCATTTT; CDR3 protein: CASKREAHQPQHF